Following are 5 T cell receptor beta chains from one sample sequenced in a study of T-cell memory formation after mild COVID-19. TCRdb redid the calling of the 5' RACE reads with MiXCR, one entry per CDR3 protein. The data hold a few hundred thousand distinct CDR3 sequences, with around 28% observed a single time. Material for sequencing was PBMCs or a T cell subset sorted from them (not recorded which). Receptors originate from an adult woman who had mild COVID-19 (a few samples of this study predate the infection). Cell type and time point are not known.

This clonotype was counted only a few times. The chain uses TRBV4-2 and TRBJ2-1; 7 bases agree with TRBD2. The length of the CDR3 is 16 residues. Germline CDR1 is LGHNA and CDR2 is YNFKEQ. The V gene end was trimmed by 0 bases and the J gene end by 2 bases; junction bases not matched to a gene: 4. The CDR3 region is CASSQDASGPYNEQFF. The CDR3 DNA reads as TGTGCCAGCAGCCAAGATGCTAGCGGCCCCTACAATGAGCAGTTCTTC.

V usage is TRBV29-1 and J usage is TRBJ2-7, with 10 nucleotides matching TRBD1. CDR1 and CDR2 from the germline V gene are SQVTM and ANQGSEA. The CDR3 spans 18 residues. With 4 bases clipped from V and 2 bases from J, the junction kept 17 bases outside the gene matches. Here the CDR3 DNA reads TGCAGCGTTGGGGGGGGACAGGGGATTGGTTCGGCCACCTACGAGCAGTACTTC. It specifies CSVGGGQGIGSATYEQYF.

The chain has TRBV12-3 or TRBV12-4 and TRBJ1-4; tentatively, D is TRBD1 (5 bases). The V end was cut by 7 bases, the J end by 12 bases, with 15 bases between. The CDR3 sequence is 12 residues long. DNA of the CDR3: TGTGCCAGCACTTCCCGCCGGGGGGAACTGTTTTTT. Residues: CASTSRRGELFF.

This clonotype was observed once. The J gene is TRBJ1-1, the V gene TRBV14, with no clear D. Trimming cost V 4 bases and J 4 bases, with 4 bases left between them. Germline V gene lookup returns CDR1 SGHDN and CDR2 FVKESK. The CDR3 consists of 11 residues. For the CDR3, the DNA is TGTGCCAGCAGCCGCACCACTGAAGCTTTCTTT. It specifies CASSRTTEAFF.

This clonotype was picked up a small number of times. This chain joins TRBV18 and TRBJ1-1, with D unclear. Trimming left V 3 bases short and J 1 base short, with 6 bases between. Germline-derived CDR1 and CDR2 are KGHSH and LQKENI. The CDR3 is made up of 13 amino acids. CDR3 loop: CASSPSQNTEAFF. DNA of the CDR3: TGTGCCAGCTCACCTAGTCAGAACACTGAAGCTTTCTTT.